Ten or more counts support the clone carrying this T cell receptor beta chain. What it binds is not known. The V and J ends lost 6 bases and 4 bases respectively, with 18 bases between them. The CDR3 is 15 amino acids. Germline V gene sequence: CDR1 SGHAT, CDR2 FQNNGV. Amplified TCR beta CDR3 regions derived from RNA transcripts. The primer set for the first-round RT-PCR of the TCR CDR3 was HTBI. A single record per CDR3 protein comes from TCRdb applying MiXCR to the multiplex PCR reads. The sample lists approximately 690,000 distinct CDR3 sequences, less than 25% occurring once. The sample comes from a study of T cells in Graves' hyperthyroidism and ophthalmopathy. About the research overall: Before any treatment, at initial diagnosis, peripheral blood was collected. Study findings and constraints: Model predictions of ophthalmopathy came a median 6.5 months before onset.

Duration under 3 months, a NOSPECS grade of at least 4, and a Clinical Activity Score of at least 3 characterized the ophthalmopathy patients. Diagnosis relied on clinical symptoms, serum thyroxine and TRAb, thyroid ultrasound and orbital computed tomography. The V and J genes are TRBV11-2 and TRBJ2-5, with D perhaps matching TRBD2 (6 bases). The source is a man between 25 and 39 years old with Graves' ophthalmopathy. The sample comprised blood. CDR3 sequence: CASSSPALGRETQYF. Written as DNA, the CDR3 is TGTGCCAGCAGTTCCCCGGCCCTCGGGAGAGAGACCCAGTACTTC.